These 27 T cell receptor beta chains were sequenced from one sample in a study of control samples from healthy donors and cancer patients. Produced via immunoSEQ multiplex PCR; TCRdb's table is partial and in-frame only. The sample lists approximately 100,000 clones, roughly 86% seen once, with more than 1.5% in the top ten. Specimen: blood. The receptor source for this set is a man aged 60-69 years in good health.

The chain carries TRBV15 and TRBJ2-7; TRBD2 agrees at 8 bases. CDR3 length: 14 residues. Germline values: CDR1 LNHNV, CDR2 YYDKDF (reference sequence). The V gene end was trimmed by 8 bases and the J gene end by 4 bases; junction bases not matched to a gene: 10. CDR3 DNA sequence: TGTGCCACCTCAAGCTCGCGGGGGGCTTACGAGCAGTACTTC. This gives the protein CATSSSRGAYEQYF.

This chain connects TRBV9 to TRBJ2-1; D uncertain. The CDR3 is made up of 14 amino acids. Germline V gene sequence: CDR1 SGDLS, CDR2 YYNGEE. Trimming removed 4 bases from V and 3 bases from J, with 11 bases in between. This chain's CDR3 is CASSTRPSYNEQFF. CDR3 in DNA: TGTGCCAGCAGCACCCGGCCCAGCTACAATGAGCAGTTCTTC.

V usage is TRBV5-1 and J usage is TRBJ1-1; no reliable D call. The germline V gene has CDR1 SGHRS and CDR2 YFSETQ. The V end was cut by 6 bases, the J end by 3 bases, with 15 bases between. CDR3 length: 14 amino acids. DNA for the CDR3: TGCGCCAGCACCCTACGGGCAGGCTACACTGAAGCTTTCTTT. Its protein product is CASTLRAGYTEAFF.

The chain couples TRBV7-9 to TRBJ2-1; a weak D match, TRBD1 (6 bases). Germline CDR1 and CDR2: SEHNR and FQNEAQ (reference sequence). CDR3 size: 13 residues. V dropped 5 bases and J dropped 5 bases, with 10 bases sitting between them. The CDR3 protein is CASSPRTDNEQFF. The CDR3 DNA reads as TGTGCCAGCAGCCCTAGGACAGACAATGAGCAGTTCTTC. Full variable domain (rest looked up from reference TRBV7-9 and TRBJ2-1): DTGVSQNPRHKITKRGQNVTFRCDPISEHNRLYWYRQTLGQGPEFLTYFQNEAQLEKSRLLSDRFSAERPKGSFSTLEIQRTEQGDSAMYLCASSPRTDNEQFFGPGTRLTVL.

CDR3 residues: CASSLYAGGDTDTQYF. Written as DNA, the CDR3 is TGTGCCAGCAGCTTATATGCGGGGGGGGACACAGATACGCAGTATTTT. The V call is TRBV11-2, the J call TRBJ2-3; 9 positions agree with TRBD2. Trimming took 2 bases from V and 2 from J; bases not matched to a gene: 5. Germline CDR1 is SGHAT and CDR2 is FQNNGV. The CDR3 runs 16 residues.

The chain combines TRBV2 with TRBJ1-1; TRBD1 matches at 10 bases. Germline V lookup: CDR1 SNHLY, CDR2 FYNNEI. V trimming: 5 bases; J trimming: 6 bases; junction bases outside the gene matches: 6. This CDR3 is 14 amino acids long. The CDR3 DNA sequence: TGTGCCAGCAGTCCCGGGACAGGGGTCCCTGAAGCTTTCTTT. Amino acid sequence: CASSPGTGVPEAFF.

The rearrangement uses TRBV5-1 and TRBJ2-2; perhaps TRBD1 as D (6 bases). Trimming pared 3 bases from V and 4 bases from J, leaving 13 bases between. The germline V gene encodes CDR1 SGHRS and CDR2 YFSETQ. CDR3 length equals 15 residues. The CDR3 DNA sequence: TGCGCCAGCAGCTGGGGAACAGGGAGCACCGGGGAGCTGTTTTTT. It yields the protein CASSWGTGSTGELFF.

This clone occurred a few times. The chain carries TRBV5-4 and TRBJ2-1; D is perhaps TRBD1 (6 bases). Trimming took off 0 bases at V and 6 bases at J, with 13 bases between the two ends. CDR3 size: 15 residues. CDR1 is SGHNT, CDR2 YYREEE, per germline (reference sequence). The CDR3 protein is CASSLAETGRNEQFF. In DNA, the CDR3 is TGTGCCAGCAGCTTGGCGGAGACAGGCCGCAATGAGCAGTTCTTC.

V usage is TRBV6-5 and J usage is TRBJ2-7, with TRBD1 matching over 8 bases. With V trimmed by 4 bases and J by 8 bases, 4 bases remained unmatched. This CDR3 has 12 residues. Looked up from germline, CDR1 is MNHEY and CDR2 is SVGAGI. The DNA of the CDR3 is TGTGCCAGCAGTTCGGGACAGGCCAAGCAGTACTTC. Translation: CASSSGQAKQYF.

In its sample, this clone was seen once. This chain uses TRBV4-2 with TRBJ2-7; no clear D gene. CDR3 length: 13 residues. The germline gives CDR1 LGHNA, CDR2 YNFKEQ. The V and J ends lost 4 bases and 5 bases respectively, with 12 bases between them. CDR3: CASSPLERHEQYF. The DNA for the CDR3 is TGTGCCAGCAGCCCCCTCGAGCGCCACGAGCAGTACTTC.

The count of this clone is one. This rearrangement joins TRBV3-1 (or the pseudogene TRBV3-2) to TRBJ2-7; the D is unclear. V was cut by 4 bases and J by 2 bases, with 6 bases left in between. The germline V gene encodes CDR1 LGHDT and CDR2 YNNKEL (reference sequence). The length of the CDR3 is 12 residues. CDR3: CASSLVAYEQYF. Written as DNA, the CDR3 is TGTGCCAGCAGCCTAGTCGCCTACGAGCAGTACTTC.

The V gene is TRBV6-4, the J gene TRBJ2-7, with a tentative D call TRBD1 (6 bases). CDR3 size: 14 residues. The V gene's germline CDR1 is MRHNA and CDR2 SNTAGT. V was clipped by 8 bases and J by 7 bases, with 21 bases between them. The CDR3 coding sequence is TGTGCCAGCTGTCCGGGACAAGATCTAAGAGAGCAGTACTTC. Its translation is CASCPGQDLREQYF.

CDR3 residues: CASSPSSGANVLTF. The CDR3, as DNA: TGTGCCAGCTCACCAAGCTCTGGGGCCAACGTCCTGACTTTC. V is TRBV18 and J is TRBJ2-6; D not resolved. The V end lost 2 bases, the J end lost 0 bases, and 2 bases lay between the germline ends. The CDR3 extends over 14 amino acids. Germline CDR1 KGHSH, CDR2 LQKENI.

The chain recombines TRBV5-1 with TRBJ2-5; D is perhaps TRBD1 (7 bases). CDR3 length: 12 residues. Deletions cut 6 bases from V and 5 bases from J, with 11 bases between. Germline values: CDR1 SGHRS, CDR2 YFSETQ. This CDR3 is CASKSGGETQYF. The CDR3 DNA is TGCGCCAGCAAGTCAGGGGGGGAGACCCAGTACTTC.

In its sample, this clone was seen a few times. The chain joins TRBV30 to TRBJ2-7; 9 bases are shared with TRBD2. V was pared by 0 bases and J by 4 bases, with 4 bases of the junction left unmatched. Germline-derived CDR1 and CDR2 are GTSNPN and SVGIG (reference sequence). The CDR3 extends over 14 amino acids. The CDR3 DNA reads as TGTGCCTGGAGTGTGGCTAGCGGGGATTACGAGCAGTACTTC. This codes for CAWSVASGDYEQYF.

The chain carries TRBV21-1 and TRBJ2-7; whether TRBD1, the table's D call, matches the DNA was not checked. TRBV21-1 is a recognized pseudogene. CDR3 size: 15 residues. The CDR3 is CASSKVDSTPYEQYF. The CDR3 DNA is TGTGCCAGCAGCAAAGTAGACAGTACCCCCTACGAGCAGTACTTC.

The count of this clone is one. This CDR3 is CASSPDLDSYNEQFF. CDR3 DNA: TGTGCCAGTAGTCCCGACCTGGACAGCTACAATGAGCAGTTCTTC. V gene TRBV19 combines with J gene TRBJ2-1, with a weak D call TRBD1 (6 bases). There are 15 residues in the CDR3. The germline CDR1 and CDR2 sequences are LNHDA and SQIVND (reference sequence). V was clipped by 5 bases and J by 3 bases, with 14 bases between them.

The chain is built from TRBV6-5 and TRBJ1-5; possible D gene TRBD1, 5 bases. Germline V gene lookup returns CDR1 MNHEY and CDR2 SVGAGI. Trimming took 5 bases from V and 5 from J, leaving 16 bases between them. The CDR3 is 15 amino acids. CDR3 in DNA: TGTGCCAGCAGTAAAACCCCAGGGTCGGATCAGCCCCAGCATTTT. Translated: CASSKTPGSDQPQHF.

This clone was counted between two and nine times. The V call is TRBV14, the J call TRBJ1-2; no clear D. Per the germline V gene, CDR1 is SGHDN and CDR2 is FVKESK. Trimming removed 1 base at V and 8 bases at J, with 11 bases between. CDR3 length: 13 amino acids. CDR3 protein: CASSQALVGGYTF. The CDR3 DNA reads as TGTGCCAGCAGCCAAGCCCTTGTTGGAGGCTACACCTTC.

The rearrangement links TRBV6-5 to TRBJ1-2; 10 nucleotides line up with TRBD1. CDR1 is MNHEY and CDR2 is SVGAGI in the germline V gene. The CDR3 is 13 amino acids. J was trimmed by 1 base and V by 10 bases; bases with no gene match: 3. CDR3 nucleotides: TGTGCCACCAGGACAGGGGGTAACTATGGCTACACCTTC. Residues: CATRTGGNYGYTF.

The genes are TRBV5-1 and TRBJ2-5, with unresolved D. Trimming removed 2 bases at V and 3 bases at J, with 2 bases between. Germline V gene sequence: CDR1 SGHRS, CDR2 YFSETQ. This CDR3 is 11 amino acids long. CDR3 DNA sequence: TGCGCCAGCAGCTTCAAAGAGACCCAGTACTTC. This gives the protein CASSFKETQYF.

The CDR3 sequence is CASSQVGGEQFF. The CDR3 nucleotides are TGTGCCAGCAGCCAAGTGGGCGGTGAGCAGTTCTTC. The V gene is TRBV4-2, the J gene TRBJ2-1; D call uncertain. Per germline, CDR1 LGHNA and CDR2 YNFKEQ. V lost 1 base and J lost 9, with 7 bases in between. CDR3 size: 12 residues.

V gene TRBV2 combines with J gene TRBJ2-2; D is ambiguous. The V and J ends lost 8 bases and 8 bases respectively, with 12 bases between them. There are 12 residues in the CDR3. The V gene's germline CDR1 is SNHLY and CDR2 FYNNEI. The CDR3 spells CASDTGVGELFF. The CDR3 region has the DNA TGTGCCAGCGATACTGGGGTGGGGGAGCTGTTTTTT.

V is TRBV5-4 and J is TRBJ1-5; D uncertain. The CDR3 has 15 residues. The germline CDR1 and CDR2 sequences are SGHNT and YYREEE (reference sequence). Trimming took off 2 bases at V and 0 bases at J, with 9 bases between the two ends. Here the CDR3 DNA reads TGTGCCAGCAGCTTAGGAGTAGATAGCAATCAGCCCCAGCATTTT. Amino acids: CASSLGVDSNQPQHF.

The chain employs TRBV5-6 and TRBJ2-5; 8 bases agree with TRBD2. This CDR3 is built from 16 residues. The V gene's germline CDR1 is SGHDT and CDR2 YYEEEE. V trimming: 3 bases; J trimming: 0 bases; junction bases outside the gene matches: 7. The CDR3 region is CASSWFSGAHQETQYF. CDR3 coding DNA: TGTGCCAGCAGCTGGTTTAGCGGGGCCCACCAAGAGACCCAGTACTTC.

This clone occurred a few times. The chain joins TRBV4-2 to TRBJ2-3, with D unresolved. Trimming pared 0 bases from V and 0 bases from J, leaving 4 bases between. Germline V lookup: CDR1 LGHNA, CDR2 YNFKEQ. This CDR3 contains 14 residues. The CDR3 DNA reads as TGTGCCAGCAGCCAAGATGGAAGCACAGATACGCAGTATTTT. Protein sequence: CASSQDGSTDTQYF.

This clone was seen a handful of times. This rearrangement joins TRBV5-1 to TRBJ2-3; a weak D match, TRBD2 (6 bases). The CDR3 length is 14 residues. Looked up from germline, CDR1 is SGHRS and CDR2 is YFSETQ. The V end was cut by 0 bases, the J end by 4 bases, with 9 bases between. The CDR3 DNA reads TGCGCCAGCAGCTTGGATAGCGGAGCAGATACGCAGTATTTT. This gives the protein CASSLDSGADTQYF.